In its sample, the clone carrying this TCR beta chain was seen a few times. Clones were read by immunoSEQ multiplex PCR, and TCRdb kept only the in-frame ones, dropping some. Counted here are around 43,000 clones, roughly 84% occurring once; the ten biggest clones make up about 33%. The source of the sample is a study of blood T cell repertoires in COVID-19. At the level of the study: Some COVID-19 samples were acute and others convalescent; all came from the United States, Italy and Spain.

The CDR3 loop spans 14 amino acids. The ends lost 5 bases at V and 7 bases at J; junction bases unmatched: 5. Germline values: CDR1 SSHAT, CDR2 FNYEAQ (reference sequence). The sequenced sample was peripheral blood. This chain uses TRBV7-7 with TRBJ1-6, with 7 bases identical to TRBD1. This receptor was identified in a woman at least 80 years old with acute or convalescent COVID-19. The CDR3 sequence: CASSGGQWNSPLHF. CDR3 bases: TGTGCCAGCAGCGGGGGACAGTGGAATTCACCCCTCCACTTT.